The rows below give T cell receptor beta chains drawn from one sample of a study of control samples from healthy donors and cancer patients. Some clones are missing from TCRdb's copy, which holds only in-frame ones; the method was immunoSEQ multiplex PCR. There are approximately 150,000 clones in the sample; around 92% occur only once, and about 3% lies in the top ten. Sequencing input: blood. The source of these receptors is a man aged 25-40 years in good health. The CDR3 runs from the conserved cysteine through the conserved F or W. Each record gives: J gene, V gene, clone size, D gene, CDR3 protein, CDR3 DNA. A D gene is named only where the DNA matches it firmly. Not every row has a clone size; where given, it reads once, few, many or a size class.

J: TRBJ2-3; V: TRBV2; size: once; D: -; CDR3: CASSPARVADTQYF; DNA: TGTGCCAGCAGCCCCGCCCGAGTGGCAGATACGCAGTATTTT
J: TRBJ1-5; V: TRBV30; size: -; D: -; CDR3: CAWSVRGDCNQPQHF; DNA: TGTGCCTGGAGTGTGAGGGGGGATTGCAATCAGCCCCAGCATTTT
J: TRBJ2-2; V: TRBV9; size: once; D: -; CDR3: CASSVVRPGHQNTGELFF; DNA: TGTGCCAGCAGCGTAGTCAGACCGGGACACCAGAACACCGGGGAGCTGTTTTTT
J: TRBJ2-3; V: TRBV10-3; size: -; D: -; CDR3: CAISELQTSTDTQYF; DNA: TGTGCCATCAGTGAGCTACAGACTAGCACAGATACGCAGTATTTT
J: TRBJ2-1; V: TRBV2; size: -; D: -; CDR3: CASSEGRPSSYNEQFF; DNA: TGTGCCAGCAGTGAGGGCAGGCCGAGCTCCTACAATGAGCAGTTCTTC
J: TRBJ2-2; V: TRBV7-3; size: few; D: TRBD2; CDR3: CASRDTSGGKTGELFF; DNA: TGTGCCAGCAGGGACACTAGCGGGGGGAAAACCGGGGAGCTGTTTTTT
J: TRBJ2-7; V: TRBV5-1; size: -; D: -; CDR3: CASSLARSYEQYF; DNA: TGCGCCAGCAGCTTGGCTAGGTCCTACGAGCAGTACTTC
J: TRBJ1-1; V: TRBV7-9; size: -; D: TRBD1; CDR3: CASSSKTGRDTEAFF; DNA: TGTGCCAGCAGCTCTAAGACAGGGAGAGACACTGAAGCTTTCTTT
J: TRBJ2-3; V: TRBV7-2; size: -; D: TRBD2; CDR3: CASSSGLAGGGYF; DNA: TGTGCCAGCAGCAGCGGACTAGCGGGGGGTGGGTATTTT
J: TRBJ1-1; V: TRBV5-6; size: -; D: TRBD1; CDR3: CASSLIGQGNTEAFF; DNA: TGTGCCAGCAGCTTGATTGGACAGGGGAACACTGAAGCTTTCTTT
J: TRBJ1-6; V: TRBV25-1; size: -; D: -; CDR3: CASRGSYNSPLHF; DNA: TGTGCCAGCAGAGGATCCTATAATTCACCCCTCCACTTT
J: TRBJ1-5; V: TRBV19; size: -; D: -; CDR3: CASSIGQRRNQPQHF; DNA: TGTGCCAGTAGTATTGGACAGAGGAGAAATCAGCCCCAGCATTTT